A selection of T cell receptor beta chains follows, all from one sample in a study of blood T cell repertoires in COVID-19. The data were produced by immunoSEQ multiplex PCR, yet TCRdb's version contains in-frame clones alone and is incomplete. This sample has a few hundred thousand clones, with roughly 90% found just once. The sequencing input was peripheral blood. The receptors come from a woman in her 70s with COVID-19, enrolled during active disease. Both conserved end residues are part of each CDR3. D genes are given only for firm matches. Clone size appears in some rows only: once, few, many, or a class for an expanded clone.

TRBJ1-6 . TRBV15 . CATSRDEAGRRSPLHF TGTGCCACCAGCAGAGATGAGGCAGGGAGGAGGTCACCCCTCCACTTT
TRBJ2-1 . TRBV28 few CASRLARGEQFF TGTGCCAGCAGGCTCGCCCGAGGCGAGCAGTTCTTC
TRBJ2-5 TRBD1 TRBV14 . CASSQWTGGETQYF TGTGCCAGCAGCCAATGGACAGGGGGAGAGACCCAGTACTTC
TRBJ2-3 TRBD2 TRBV6-2/TRBV6-3 . CASSSGTSGGVNTQYF TGTGCCAGCAGTTCCGGGACTAGCGGGGGAGTCAATACGCAGTATTTT
TRBJ1-3 TRBD1 TRBV30 . CAWSPRTGLSGNTIYF TGTGCCTGGAGTCCTCGGACAGGACTCTCTGGAAACACCATATATTTT
TRBJ1-1 . TRBV11-2 . CASSWGTFNTEAFF TGTGCCAGCAGCTGGGGGACATTTAACACTGAAGCTTTCTTT
TRBJ2-3 . TRBV19 many CASSIGQSGDTQYF TGTGCCAGTAGTATTGGGCAGAGCGGAGATACGCAGTATTTT
TRBJ2-2 TRBD2 TRBV24-1 . CATKRLAGTGELFF TGTGCCACCAAACGACTAGCGGGCACCGGGGAGCTGTTTTTT
TRBJ1-3 . TRBV30 . CAWSVLKNTIYF TGTGCCTGGAGTGTACTGAAAAACACCATATATTTT
TRBJ2-6 . TRBV4-3 . CASSQGRGRANVLTF TGCGCCAGCAGCCAAGGTAGGGGTAGGGCCAACGTCCTGACTTTC
TRBJ1-2 TRBD1 TRBV29-1 . CSVRTGPSYGYTF TGCAGCGTACGGACAGGGCCTTCCTATGGCTACACCTTC
TRBJ2-2 . TRBV5-1 . CASSLAWTGRATGELFF TGCGCCAGCAGCTTGGCCTGGACAGGGAGGGCCACCGGGGAGCTGTTTTTT
TRBJ1-4 . TRBV5-1 . CASSRTPATNEKLFF TGCGCCAGCAGCCGGACACCCGCAACTAATGAAAAACTGTTTTTT
TRBJ2-3 . TRBV7-9 . CASSLMGGPADTQYF TGTGCCAGCAGCCTAATGGGGGGGCCAGCAGATACGCAGTATTTT
TRBJ1-4 TRBD1 TRBV24-1 . CATGGADNEKLFF TGTGCCACAGGGGGCGCGGATAATGAAAAACTGTTTTTT
TRBJ2-7 . TRBV28 . CASSLYRGNEQYF TGTGCCAGCAGTTTGTATAGGGGAAACGAGCAGTACTTC
TRBJ2-5 TRBD2 TRBV3-1/TRBV3-2 . CASTRLAGQETQYF TGTGCCAGCACTCGACTAGCGGGCCAAGAGACCCAGTACTTC
TRBJ1-2 . TRBV5-1 once CASSYSGESYGYTF TGCGCCAGCAGCTACTCAGGGGAGAGCTATGGCTACACCTTC
TRBJ1-1 TRBD1 TRBV18 . CASSSGTGKNTEAFF TGTGCCAGCTCATCCGGGACAGGGAAGAACACTGAAGCTTTCTTT
TRBJ1-1 . TRBV3-1/TRBV3-2 many CASSQEPLRGAFF TGTGCCAGCAGCCAAGAACCGCTAAGGGGAGCTTTCTTT
TRBJ2-7 TRBD2 TRBV6-2/TRBV6-3 . CASSYKRGSIYEQYF TGTGCCAGCAGTTACAAGCGGGGGTCTATCTACGAGCAGTACTTC
TRBJ1-2 TRBD1 TRBV2 . CASSPGQGNGYTF TGTGCCAGCAGTCCAGGACAGGGGAATGGCTACACCTTC
TRBJ2-7 TRBD1 TRBV11-2 . CASSSEKTGSSYEQYF TGTGCCAGCAGCTCCGAGAAGACAGGGAGCTCCTACGAGCAGTACTTC
TRBJ2-5 . TRBV7-9 . CASSLGTTGPLGETQYF TGTGCCAGCAGCCTCGGCACGACAGGTCCCCTCGGGGAGACCCAGTACTTC
TRBJ2-2 . TRBV4-1 . CASSQDLGLRAGELFF TGCGCCAGCAGCCAAGATCTAGGACTACGCGCCGGGGAGCTGTTTTTT
TRBJ2-7 . TRBV5-8 . CASSDYTYYEQYF TGTGCCAGCAGCGATTATACATACTACGAGCAGTACTTC
TRBJ2-7 . TRBV2 . CATQATILYEQYF TGTGCCACCCAGGCGACGATTCTTTACGAGCAGTACTTC
TRBJ1-5 TRBD1 TRBV24-1 medium-sized CATSGGQGGQPQHF TGTGCCACCAGTGGGGGACAGGGAGGTCAGCCCCAGCATTTT
TRBJ2-7 . TRBV4-1 few CASSQDTAGRGSYEQYF TGCGCCAGCAGCCAAGATACGGCGGGCAGGGGCTCCTACGAGCAGTACTTC
TRBJ2-3 TRBD1 TRBV29-1 . CSKTGVSDTQYF TGCAGCAAGACAGGGGTGTCAGATACGCAGTATTTT
TRBJ2-5 TRBD2 TRBV6-5 . CASSTPPSGRETQYF TGTGCCAGCAGTACGCCCCCTTCCGGGAGGGAGACCCAGTACTTC
TRBJ1-5 . TRBV2 . CASSALGGGNQPQHF TGTGCCAGCAGTGCTCTAGGGGGAGGCAATCAGCCCCAGCATTTT
TRBJ1-4 . TRBV30 . CAWSVGGGRNEKLFF TGTGCCTGGAGTGTAGGGGGAGGGAGGAATGAAAAACTGTTTTTT
TRBJ2-5 TRBD1 TRBV7-9 . CASSATGETQYF TGTGCCAGCAGCGCGACAGGGGAGACCCAGTACTTC
TRBJ1-1 TRBD1 TRBV19 . CASSMGDRDTEAFF TGTGCCAGTAGTATGGGGGACAGGGATACTGAAGCTTTCTTT
TRBJ1-4 TRBD1 TRBV7-6 . CASRFRGRGEKLFF TGTGCCAGCAGATTTAGGGGGCGCGGTGAAAAACTGTTTTTT
TRBJ1-5 . TRBV5-1 . CASSLEAGGGQPQHF TGCGCCAGCAGCTTGGAGGCCGGCGGAGGGCAGCCCCAGCATTTT
TRBJ1-2 . TRBV6-5 . CASSYEAEGRGYGYTF TGTGCCAGCAGTTACGAGGCGGAGGGGAGAGGGTATGGCTACACCTTC
TRBJ2-5 TRBD2 TRBV7-3 . CASSLTGGTQETQYF TGTGCCAGCAGCTTAACGGGAGGGACCCAGGAGACCCAGTACTTC
TRBJ2-3 . TRBV5-1 . CASSGSGTDTQYF TGCGCCAGCAGCGGTTCGGGTACAGATACGCAGTATTTT
TRBJ1-4 . TRBV27 once CASSLSLGATNEKLFF TGTGCCAGCAGTTTATCGCTAGGGGCTACTAATGAAAAACTGTTTTTT
TRBJ2-5 TRBD2 TRBV24-1 . CATSDPGLAGAETQYF TGTGCCACCAGTGACCCGGGACTAGCGGGGGCAGAGACCCAGTACTTC
TRBJ2-3 . TRBV3-1/TRBV3-2 . CASSQELTRDTQYF TGTGCCAGCAGCCAAGAGCTAACCAGGGATACGCAGTATTTT
TRBJ1-1 TRBD1 TRBV6-5 . CASSWGQLNTEAFF TGTGCCAGCAGCTGGGGACAGTTGAACACTGAAGCTTTCTTT
TRBJ2-3 TRBD1 TRBV13 . CAVESAGGQGQSTDTQYF TGTGCCGTGGAGTCCGCCGGGGGACAGGGGCAGAGCACAGATACGCAGTATTTT
TRBJ1-2 . TRBV6-5 . CASRSDRSPYGYTF TGTGCCAGCAGGTCCGACAGATCCCCCTATGGCTACACCTTC
TRBJ2-7 TRBD1 TRBV2 . CASSTPDRGLQYF TGTGCCAGCAGTACCCCGGACAGGGGGCTGCAGTACTTC
TRBJ2-7 TRBD1 TRBV9 . CASSVGTGISGEQYF TGTGCCAGCAGCGTGGGGACAGGGATAAGCGGCGAGCAGTACTTC
TRBJ1-6 TRBD1 TRBV10-1 . CASRLGQDSPLHF TGCGCCAGCAGATTAGGACAGGATTCACCCCTCCACTTT
TRBJ2-1 TRBD2 TRBV10-3 once CAITGGPYNEQFF TGTGCCATTACGGGGGGACCCTACAATGAGCAGTTCTTC
TRBJ2-2 . TRBV30 . CAMGRGASANTGELFF TGTGCCATGGGACGGGGGGCCTCCGCGAACACCGGGGAGCTGTTTTTT
TRBJ1-6 TRBD1 TRBV11-1 . CASSRDRVNSPLHF TGTGCCAGCAGCCGGGACAGGGTTAATTCACCCCTCCACTTT